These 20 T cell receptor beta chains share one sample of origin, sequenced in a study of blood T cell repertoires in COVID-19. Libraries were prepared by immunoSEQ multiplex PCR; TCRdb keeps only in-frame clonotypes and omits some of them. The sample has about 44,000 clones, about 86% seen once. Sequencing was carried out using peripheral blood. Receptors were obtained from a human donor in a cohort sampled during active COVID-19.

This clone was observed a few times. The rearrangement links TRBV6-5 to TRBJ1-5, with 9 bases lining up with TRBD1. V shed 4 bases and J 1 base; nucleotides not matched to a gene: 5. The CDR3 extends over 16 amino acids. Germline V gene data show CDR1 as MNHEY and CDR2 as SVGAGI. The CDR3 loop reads CASSFTGGGSNQPQHF. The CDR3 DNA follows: TGTGCCAGCAGTTTTACAGGGGGCGGGAGCAATCAGCCCCAGCATTTT.

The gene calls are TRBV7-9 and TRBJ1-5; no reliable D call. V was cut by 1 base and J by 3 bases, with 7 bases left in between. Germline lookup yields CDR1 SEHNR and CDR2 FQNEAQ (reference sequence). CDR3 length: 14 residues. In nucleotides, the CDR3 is TGTGCCAGCAGCTTAGGCGGCCCCAATCAGCCCCAGCATTTT. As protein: CASSLGGPNQPQHF.

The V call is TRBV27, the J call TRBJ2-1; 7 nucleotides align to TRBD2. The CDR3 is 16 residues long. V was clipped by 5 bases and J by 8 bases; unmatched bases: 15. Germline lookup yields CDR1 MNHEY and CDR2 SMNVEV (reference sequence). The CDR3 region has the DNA TGTGCCAGCAGTCTCGAGGGGCTAGCGGCAGTCCATGAGCAGTTCTTC. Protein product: CASSLEGLAAVHEQFF.

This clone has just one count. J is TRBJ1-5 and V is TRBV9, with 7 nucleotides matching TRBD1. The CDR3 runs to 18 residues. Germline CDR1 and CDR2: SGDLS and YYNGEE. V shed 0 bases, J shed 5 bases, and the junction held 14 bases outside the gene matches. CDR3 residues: CASSVEGGGQFLDQPQHF. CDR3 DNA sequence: TGTGCCAGCAGCGTAGAGGGTGGGGGACAGTTCCTCGATCAGCCCCAGCATTTT.

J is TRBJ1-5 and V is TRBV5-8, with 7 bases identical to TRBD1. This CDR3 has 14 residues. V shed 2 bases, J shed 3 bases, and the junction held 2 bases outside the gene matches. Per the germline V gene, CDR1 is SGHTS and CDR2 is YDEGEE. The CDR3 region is CASSLKGANQPQHF. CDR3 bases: TGTGCCAGCAGCTTAAAGGGGGCCAATCAGCCCCAGCATTTT.

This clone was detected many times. The CDR3: CASSLGQANYGYTF. CDR3 DNA: TGCGCCAGCAGCTTGGGACAGGCGAACTATGGCTACACCTTC. The chain joins TRBV5-1 to TRBJ1-2; perhaps TRBD1 as D (6 bases). Per germline, CDR1 SGHRS and CDR2 YFSETQ. The length of the CDR3 is 14 residues. V was trimmed by 0 bases and J by 2 bases, leaving 8 bases between them.

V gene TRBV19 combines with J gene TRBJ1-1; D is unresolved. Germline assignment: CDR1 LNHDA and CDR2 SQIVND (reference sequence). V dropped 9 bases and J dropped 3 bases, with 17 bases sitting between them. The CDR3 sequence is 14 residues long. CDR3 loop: CASASGSDYTEAFF. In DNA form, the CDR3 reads TGTGCCAGCGCCTCTGGTTCAGACTACACTGAAGCTTTCTTT.

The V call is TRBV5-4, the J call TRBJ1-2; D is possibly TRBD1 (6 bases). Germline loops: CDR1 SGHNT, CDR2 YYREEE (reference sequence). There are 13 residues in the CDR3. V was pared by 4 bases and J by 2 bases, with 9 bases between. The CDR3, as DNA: TGTGCCAGCAGCGAGACAGGAAACTATGGCTACACCTTC. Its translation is CASSETGNYGYTF.

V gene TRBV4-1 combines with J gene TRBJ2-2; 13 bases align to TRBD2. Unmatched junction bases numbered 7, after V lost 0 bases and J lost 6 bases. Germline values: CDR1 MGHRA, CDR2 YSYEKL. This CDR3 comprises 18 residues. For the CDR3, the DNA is TGCGCCAGCAGCCAAGAACTAGCGGGGGGGGCCCGGGCCGGGGAGCTGTTTTTT. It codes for CASSQELAGGARAGELFF.

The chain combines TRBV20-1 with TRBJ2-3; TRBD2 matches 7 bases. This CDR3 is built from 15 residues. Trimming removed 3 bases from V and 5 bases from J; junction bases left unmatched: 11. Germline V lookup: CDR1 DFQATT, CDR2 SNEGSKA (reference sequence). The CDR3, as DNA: TGCAGTGCTAGTGCCAGGGCCCCGGGGGGAGATACGCAGTATTTT. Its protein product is CSASARAPGGDTQYF.

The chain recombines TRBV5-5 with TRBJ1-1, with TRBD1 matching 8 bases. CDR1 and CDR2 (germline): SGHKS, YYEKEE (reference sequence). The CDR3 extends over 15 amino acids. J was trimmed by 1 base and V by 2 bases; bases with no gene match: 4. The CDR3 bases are TGTGCCAGCAGCTTTGCCGGGACAGGGAACACTGAAGCTTTCTTT. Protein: CASSFAGTGNTEAFF.

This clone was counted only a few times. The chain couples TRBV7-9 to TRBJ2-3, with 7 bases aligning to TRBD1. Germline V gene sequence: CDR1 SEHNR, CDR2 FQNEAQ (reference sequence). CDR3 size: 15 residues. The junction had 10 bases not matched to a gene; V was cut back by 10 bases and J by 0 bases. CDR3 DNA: TGTGCCACCCACGAGACAGGGCTTAGCACAGATACGCAGTATTTT. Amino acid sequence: CATHETGLSTDTQYF.

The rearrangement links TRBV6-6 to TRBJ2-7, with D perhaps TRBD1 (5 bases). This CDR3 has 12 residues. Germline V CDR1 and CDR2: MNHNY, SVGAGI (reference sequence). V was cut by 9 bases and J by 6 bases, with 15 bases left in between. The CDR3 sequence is CASNLSRGEQYF. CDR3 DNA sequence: TGTGCCAGTAACCTCTCAAGGGGCGAGCAGTACTTC.

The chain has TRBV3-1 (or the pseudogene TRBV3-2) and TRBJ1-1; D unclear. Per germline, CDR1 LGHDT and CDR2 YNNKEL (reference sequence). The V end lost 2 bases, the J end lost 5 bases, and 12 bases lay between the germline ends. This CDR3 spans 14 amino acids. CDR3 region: CASSQSWGGTEAFF. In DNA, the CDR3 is TGTGCCAGCAGCCAATCATGGGGAGGGACTGAAGCTTTCTTT.

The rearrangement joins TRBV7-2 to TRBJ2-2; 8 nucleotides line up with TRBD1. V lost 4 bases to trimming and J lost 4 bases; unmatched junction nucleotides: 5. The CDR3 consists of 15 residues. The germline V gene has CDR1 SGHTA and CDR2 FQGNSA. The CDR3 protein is CASSYRGASTGELFF. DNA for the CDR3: TGTGCCAGCAGCTACAGGGGGGCGAGCACCGGGGAGCTGTTTTTT. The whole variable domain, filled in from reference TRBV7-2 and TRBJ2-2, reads GAGVSQSPSNKVTEKGKDVELRCDPISGHTALYWYRQSLGQGLEFLIYFQGNSAPDKSGLPSDRFSAERTGGSVSTLTIQRTQQEDSAVYLCASSYRGASTGELFFGEGSRLTVL.

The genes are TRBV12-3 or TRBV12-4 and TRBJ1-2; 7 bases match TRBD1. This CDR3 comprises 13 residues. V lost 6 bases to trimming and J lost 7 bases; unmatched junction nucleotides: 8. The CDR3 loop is CASSHDRARGYTF. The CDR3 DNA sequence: TGTGCCAGCAGCCATGACAGGGCACGTGGCTACACCTTC.

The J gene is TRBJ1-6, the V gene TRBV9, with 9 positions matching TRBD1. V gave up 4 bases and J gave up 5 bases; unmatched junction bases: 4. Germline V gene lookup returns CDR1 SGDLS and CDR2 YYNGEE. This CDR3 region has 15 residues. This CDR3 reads CASSFRQGDNSPLHF. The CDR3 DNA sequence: TGTGCCAGCAGCTTTAGACAGGGGGATAATTCACCCCTCCACTTT.

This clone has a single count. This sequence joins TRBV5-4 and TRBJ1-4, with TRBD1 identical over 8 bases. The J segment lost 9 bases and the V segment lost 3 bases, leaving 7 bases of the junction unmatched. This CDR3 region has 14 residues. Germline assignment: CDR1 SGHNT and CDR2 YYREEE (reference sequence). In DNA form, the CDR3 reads TGTGCCAGCAGCTCAGGACAGGGTAGGAAAAAACTGTTTTTT. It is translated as CASSSGQGRKKLFF.

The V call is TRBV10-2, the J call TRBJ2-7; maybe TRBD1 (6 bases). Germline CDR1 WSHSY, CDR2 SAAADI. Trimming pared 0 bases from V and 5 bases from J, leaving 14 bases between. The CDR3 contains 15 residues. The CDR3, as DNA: TGCGCCAGCAGTGAGTCTAACAGGGTAGGTCACGAGCAGTACGTC. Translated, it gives CASSESNRVGHEQYV.

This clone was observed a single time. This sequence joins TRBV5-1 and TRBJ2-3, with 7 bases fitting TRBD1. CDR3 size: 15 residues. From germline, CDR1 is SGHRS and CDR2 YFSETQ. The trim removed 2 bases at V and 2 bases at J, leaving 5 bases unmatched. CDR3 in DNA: TGCGCCAGCAGCTTAGGACAGGTTGACACAGATACGCAGTATTTT. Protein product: CASSLGQVDTDTQYF.